This paragraph covers one T cell receptor (beta chain) sequence. The CDR3 length is 18 residues. The V end lost 7 bases, the J end lost 1 base, and 25 bases lay between the germline ends. CDR1 and CDR2 (germline): LNHDA, SQIVND (reference sequence). Method: immunoSEQ multiplex PCR; TCRdb's copy keeps in-frame clones and lacks some. The data hold roughly 680,000 clones, with about 90% observed a single time. The data were taken from a study of Ad26.COV2.S vaccination and SARS-CoV-2 variants. The treatment is: 15 to 20 received Ad26.COV2.S at low or high dose, single or two shots; 5 received placebo; per-sample allocation not given. It was on day 63 after the first vaccine or placebo injection that samples were taken.

The chain couples TRBV19 to TRBJ1-1; D may be TRBD1 (5 bases). The TCR comes from a person aged 18-60 years who received the Ad26.COV2.S COVID-19 vaccine or a placebo. The sample was peripheral blood, taken in a trial of Ad26.COV2.S vaccine versus placebo. CDR3 amino acids: CASIRAQGVLFENTEAFF. CDR3 coding DNA: TGTGCCAGTATCAGGGCCCAAGGGGTTCTTTTTGAGAACACTGAAGCTTTCTTT.